Following are 25 T cell receptor beta chains from one sample sequenced in a study of CD8 T cells in Susac syndrome. An input of about 0.45 to 1 ug of RNA was subjected to reverse transcription using random hexamers. TCRdb reprocessed the immunoSEQ multiplex PCR reads with MiXCR, giving one entry per CDR3 protein. The table lists around 220,000 distinct CDR3 sequences, about 90% of them singletons, with 0.1% to 0.15% in the top ten. The sample comprised CD8+ T cells from PBMCs. The receptors shown here come from a human donor with multiple sclerosis.

The rearrangement uses TRBV30 and TRBJ1-2; perhaps TRBD1 as D (6 bases). Per germline, CDR1 GTSNPN and CDR2 SVGIG (reference sequence). There are 15 residues in the CDR3. Trimming took 1 base from V and 5 from J, leaving 17 bases between them. DNA for the CDR3: TGTGCCTGGAGTGGCGTCAGGGGTACGGCTTATGGCTACACCTTC. Protein product: CAWSGVRGTAYGYTF. Looking up the rest from reference TRBV30 and TRBJ1-2 gives the full variable domain: SQTIHQWPATLVQPVGSPLSLECTVEGTSNPNLYWYRQAAGRGLQLLFYSVGIGQISSEVPQNLSASRPQDRQFILSSKKLLLSDSGFYLCAWSGVRGTAYGYTFGSGTRLTVV.

CDR3 loop: CATCPGQGIQPQHF. The CDR3 DNA reads as TGTGCCACCTGCCCGGGACAGGGGATACAGCCCCAGCATTTT. The V and J genes are TRBV10-3 and TRBJ1-5; 10 positions agree with TRBD1. The CDR3 totals 14 residues. Per the germline V gene, CDR1 is ENHRY and CDR2 is SYGVKD. V was pared by 10 bases and J by 7 bases, with 10 bases of the junction left unmatched.

This chain links TRBV28 with TRBJ1-6; D not resolved. Germline CDR1 is MDHEN and CDR2 is SYDVKM. Trimming left V 1 base short and J 7 bases short, with 11 bases between. The CDR3 covers 15 residues. CDR3 DNA: TGTGCCAGCAGTTTATCGGCAGGTTCAAATTCACCCCTCCACTTT. This sequence encodes CASSLSAGSNSPLHF. The entire variable domain, with the rest obtained from reference TRBV28 and TRBJ1-6, is as follows: DVKVTQSSRYLVKRTGEKVFLECVQDMDHENMFWYRQDPGLGLRLIYFSYDVKMKEKGDIPEGYSVSREKKERFSLILESASTNQTSMYLCASSLSAGSNSPLHFGNGTRLTVT.

The chain employs TRBV7-9 and TRBJ2-1; 12 bases align to TRBD2. This CDR3 comprises 14 residues. The junction had 5 bases not matched to a gene; V was cut back by 10 bases and J by 4 bases. Germline loops: CDR1 SEHNR, CDR2 FQNEAQ (reference sequence). CDR3 nucleotides: TGTGCCACCACAGGGACTAGCGGGTACAATGAGCAGTTCTTC. Encoded protein: CATTGTSGYNEQFF.

This chain uses TRBV12-3 or TRBV12-4 with TRBJ1-2, with unresolved D. CDR3 length equals 15 residues. Trimming took off 3 bases at V and 2 bases at J, with 13 bases between the two ends. The CDR3 DNA reads TGTGCCAGCAGTTTGGGCGACGGATTGAACTATGGCTACACCTTC. Protein product: CASSLGDGLNYGYTF.

The V call is TRBV7-8, the J call TRBJ1-3, with TRBD1 matching over 9 bases. The junction had 5 bases not matched to a gene; V was cut back by 0 bases and J by 5 bases. CDR1 and CDR2 from the germline V gene are SGHVS and FQNEAQ. This CDR3 is 16 amino acids long. The DNA for the CDR3 is TGTGCCAGCAGCTTAGCGGAGACAGGGGGGAGAAACACCATATATTTT. Translation: CASSLAETGGRNTIYF.

This clonotype was picked up one time. The chain carries TRBV13 and TRBJ2-1, with 7 bases lining up with TRBD2. V was pared by 4 bases and J by 4 bases, with 7 bases of the junction left unmatched. CDR3 length: 15 residues. Germline loops: CDR1 PRHDT, CDR2 FYEKMQ (reference sequence). The CDR3 nucleotides are TGTGCCAGCAGCTCCGGGGGGTCCCTTTACAATGAGCAGTTCTTC. Amino acid sequence: CASSSGGSLYNEQFF.

The rearrangement joins TRBV5-4 to TRBJ2-3; the D is unclear. The CDR3 runs to 15 residues. Germline-derived CDR1 and CDR2 are SGHNT and YYREEE (reference sequence). V was trimmed by 0 bases and J by 0 bases, leaving 8 bases between them. The CDR3 reads CASSLDLGSTDTQYF. CDR3 in DNA: TGTGCCAGCAGCTTGGATTTGGGCAGCACAGATACGCAGTATTTT.

The rearrangement links TRBV4-1 to TRBJ1-2; no clear D. CDR1 and CDR2 from the germline V gene are MGHRA and YSYEKL. The CDR3 has 15 amino acids. V lost 0 bases and J lost 3, with 11 bases in between. DNA for the CDR3: TGCGCCAGCAGCCAAGATCTTAAGACGTACTATGGCTACACCTTC. Protein sequence: CASSQDLKTYYGYTF.

The chain is built from TRBV19 and TRBJ1-1; 10 bases agree with TRBD1. J was trimmed by 4 bases and V by 9 bases; bases with no gene match: 5. Germline CDR1 LNHDA, CDR2 SQIVND (reference sequence). CDR3 length: 13 amino acids. The CDR3 reads CASTGQGSTEAFF. CDR3 DNA: TGTGCCAGCACGGGACAGGGGAGCACTGAAGCTTTCTTT. Drawing the rest from reference TRBV19 and TRBJ1-1, the complete variable domain is DGGITQSPKYLFRKEGQNVTLSCEQNLNHDAMYWYRQDPGQGLRLIYYSQIVNDFQKGDIAEGYSVSREKKESFPLTVTSAQKNPTAFYLCASTGQGSTEAFFGQGTRLTVV.

The V call is TRBV11-2, the J call TRBJ1-3; 12 nucleotides match TRBD1. The germline V gene encodes CDR1 SGHAT and CDR2 FQNNGV. V lost 5 bases, J lost 0 bases, and 5 bases stayed unmatched. The CDR3 totals 17 residues. The CDR3 sequence: CASSPGTGGSSGNTIYF. DNA for the CDR3: TGTGCCAGCAGCCCCGGGACAGGGGGCTCCTCTGGAAACACCATATATTTT.

V is TRBV9 and J is TRBJ2-3, with TRBD2 as a possible D gene (6 bases). CDR3 length: 14 amino acids. The germline V and J ends were trimmed by 2 bases and 4 bases, with 11 bases remaining between them. The germline CDR1 and CDR2 sequences are SGDLS and YYNGEE. CDR3 amino acids: CASSVGTGADTQYF. DNA for the CDR3: TGTGCCAGCAGCGTCGGGACGGGGGCAGATACGCAGTATTTT.

The chain combines TRBV20-1 with TRBJ1-1; tentatively, D is TRBD1 (5 bases). Per germline, CDR1 DFQATT and CDR2 SNEGSKA (reference sequence). V dropped 0 bases and J dropped 5 bases, with 34 bases sitting between them. The CDR3 sequence is 21 residues long. The CDR3 loop reads CSARDWSAGFGREAWRTEAFF. CDR3 DNA sequence: TGCAGTGCTAGAGATTGGTCGGCAGGGTTTGGACGAGAAGCATGGAGGACTGAAGCTTTCTTT.

The chain couples TRBV20-1 to TRBJ2-7; D is unclear. Germline-derived CDR1 and CDR2 are DFQATT and SNEGSKA (reference sequence). The V end lost 1 base, the J end lost 1 base, and 8 bases lay between the germline ends. CDR3 length: 13 amino acids. The CDR3 reads CSARGIDSYEQYF. CDR3 DNA: TGCAGTGCTAGAGGAATAGATTCCTACGAGCAGTACTTC.

The chain combines TRBV7-9 with TRBJ2-2; no definite D call. The V end was cut by 0 bases, the J end by 0 bases, with 5 bases between. This CDR3 has 15 residues. Germline CDR1 reads SEHNR; CDR2 reads FQNEAQ (reference sequence). The CDR3 DNA follows: TGTGCCAGCAGCTTAGCCCCAGCGAACACCGGGGAGCTGTTTTTT. Translated, it gives CASSLAPANTGELFF.

This rearrangement joins TRBV2 to TRBJ1-5; 8 bases are shared with TRBD1. The V gene's germline CDR1 is SNHLY and CDR2 FYNNEI. With V trimmed by 3 bases and J by 5 bases, 6 bases remained unmatched. This CDR3 is built from 15 residues. CDR3 nucleotide sequence: TGTGCCAGCAGTGAGGACAGGGCAAGGTATCAGCCCCAGCATTTT. The encoded protein is CASSEDRARYQPQHF.

Only one count was recorded for this clonotype. This chain links TRBV5-6 with TRBJ2-7; a possible D gene is TRBD1 (6 bases). CDR1 is SGHDT and CDR2 is YYEEEE in the germline V gene. CDR3 length: 14 amino acids. V shed 4 bases and J shed 5 bases, with 16 bases lying between them. The CDR3 nucleotides are TGTGCCAGCAGCACCGGGACACTATTACACGAGCAGTACTTC. The encoded protein is CASSTGTLLHEQYF.

This clonotype was recorded once. This sequence joins TRBV5-6 and TRBJ1-5; tentatively, D is TRBD1 (6 bases). The V gene's germline CDR1 is SGHDT and CDR2 YYEEEE. This CDR3 region has 15 residues. Trimming stripped 4 bases from V and 2 bases from J, with 13 bases between. CDR3 coding DNA: TGTGCCAGCAGCCATGGACAGATAGGCAATCAGCCCCAGCATTTT. It specifies CASSHGQIGNQPQHF.

The gene calls are TRBV6-2 or TRBV6-3 and TRBJ2-7, with D perhaps matching TRBD2 (5 bases). V was shortened by 6 bases and J by 3 bases, with 12 bases between the two germline ends. CDR3 length: 13 amino acids. The germline gives CDR1 MNHEY, CDR2 SVGEGT. CDR3 nucleotide sequence: TGTGCCAGCAGGGCCGGGATTAACTACGAGCAGTACTTC. Its protein is CASRAGINYEQYF.

This chain connects TRBV9 to TRBJ2-1; D remains ambiguous. The CDR3 sequence is 13 residues long. The V end was cut by 0 bases, the J end by 9 bases, with 10 bases between. CDR1 is SGDLS and CDR2 is YYNGEE in the germline V gene. CDR3: CASSVEVRSEQFF. The CDR3, as DNA: TGTGCCAGCAGCGTAGAAGTGAGGAGTGAGCAGTTCTTC.

The genes are TRBV18 and TRBJ1-1; 7 bases align to TRBD1. Germline CDR1 reads KGHSH; CDR2 reads LQKENI. This CDR3 comprises 13 residues. V lost 1 base and J lost 5; bases outside the gene matches: 1. CDR3 in DNA: TGTGCCAGCTCACCACGGGACAGAACTGAAGCTTTCTTT. This encodes CASSPRDRTEAFF.

Here the CDR3 DNA reads TGTGCCAGCAGTGAAGGTGCCAGCACAGATACGCAGTATTTT. Translated, it gives CASSEGASTDTQYF. The chain uses TRBV25-1 and TRBJ2-3; no firm D call. Looked up from germline, CDR1 is MGHDK and CDR2 is SYGVNS. This CDR3 comprises 14 residues. Trimming removed 2 bases at V and 0 bases at J, with 6 bases between.

This sequence joins TRBV4-1 and TRBJ2-7; D remains unclear. The CDR3 spans 14 residues. V lost 4 bases and J 7 bases, leaving 17 bases between the germline ends. CDR1 and CDR2 (germline): MGHRA, YSYEKL. The CDR3 nucleotides are TGCGCCAGCAGCCGAACGACCGGAGATGGGGAGCAGTACTTC. Translating it yields CASSRTTGDGEQYF.

The chain carries TRBV29-1 and TRBJ2-2; no clear D gene. The CDR3 is 13 residues long. The germline V gene encodes CDR1 SQVTM and CDR2 ANQGSEA. V gave up 5 bases and J gave up 0 bases, with 7 bases separating them. As DNA, the CDR3 is TGCAGCGTTTGGCACGCGAACACCGGGGAGCTGTTTTTT. This translates into CSVWHANTGELFF.

About this clonotype itself: A read error is possible here, since a much larger clone lies one base away. J is TRBJ2-7 and V is TRBV27; D remains ambiguous. The CDR3 is made up of 14 amino acids. Germline V gene lookup returns CDR1 MNHEY and CDR2 SMNVEV (reference sequence). V lost 7 bases, J lost 0 bases, and 13 bases lay in between. The CDR3: CASIGQTSSYEQYF. CDR3 DNA sequence: TGTGCCAGCATTGGGCAGACGAGCTCCTACGAGCAGTACTTC.